This T cell receptor (beta chain) was obtained from a study of T-cell reconstitution after alpha-beta-depleted transplantation in children. Study-wide results and limits: The study traced high day-60 TCRbeta diversity in some patients to surviving recipient T cells and thymic progenitors. At the one-year point after transplant, T-cell counts and TCRbeta diversity were found to come mostly from T cells that had been newly produced. The study reportedly traced alpha-beta T cells about two months after transplant to several hundred expanded graft clones.

The TCRbeta library incorporated unique molecular identifiers. TCRdb itself ran the PCR reads through MiXCR, one entry per CDR3 protein. The sample comprises just over 950,000 distinct CDR3 sequences, less than 30% of which are singletons, and roughly 27% rests with the top ten. CDR3 length equals 13 residues. In germline, CDR1 is LGHNA, CDR2 YSLEER. Trimming took 8 bases from V and 2 from J, leaving 11 bases between them. The sample holds a few counts of this clonotype. Its specificity is unknown. This chain links TRBV4-3 with TRBJ2-3; no clear D. Sequences were derived from PBMCs, mostly from graft donor cells, sampled 360 days after TCRalphabeta/CD19-depleted stem cell transplant. The receptor was isolated from a boy under three years old who had a stem cell transplant for SCID, so the T cells may come from the graft donor. The CDR3 DNA reads as TGCGCCAGCGCCCACGGCCCCACAGATACGCAGTATTTT. This encodes CASAHGPTDTQYF.